The sequence of this TCR beta chain was determined in a study of cytomegalovirus exposure and HLA in healthy donors. Concerning this clone: Antigen specificity is unknown.

Both 60 Vbeta primers and 13 Jbeta primers went into the PCR. TCRdb's table, derived via immunoSEQ multiplex PCR, lists solely in-frame clones and lacks some. The sample records about 160,000 clones, about four fifths being singletons. Whole-study results and caveats: As a later analysis showed, a missense DCLRE1C variant was linked to trimming of TCR beta V- and J-genes.

The ends lost 2 bases at V and 5 bases at J; junction bases unmatched: 5. Germline V gene data show CDR1 as SGHRS and CDR2 as YFSETQ. The CDR3 runs to 14 residues. This TCR was recovered from a man under 40 in good health and CMV-seronegative. The specimen sequenced was PBMCs. The chain recombines TRBV5-1 with TRBJ1-2, with 8 bases fitting TRBD1. The CDR3 sequence is CASSFTGGPYGYTF. CDR3 DNA: TGCGCCAGCAGCTTTACAGGGGGACCTTATGGCTACACCTTC.